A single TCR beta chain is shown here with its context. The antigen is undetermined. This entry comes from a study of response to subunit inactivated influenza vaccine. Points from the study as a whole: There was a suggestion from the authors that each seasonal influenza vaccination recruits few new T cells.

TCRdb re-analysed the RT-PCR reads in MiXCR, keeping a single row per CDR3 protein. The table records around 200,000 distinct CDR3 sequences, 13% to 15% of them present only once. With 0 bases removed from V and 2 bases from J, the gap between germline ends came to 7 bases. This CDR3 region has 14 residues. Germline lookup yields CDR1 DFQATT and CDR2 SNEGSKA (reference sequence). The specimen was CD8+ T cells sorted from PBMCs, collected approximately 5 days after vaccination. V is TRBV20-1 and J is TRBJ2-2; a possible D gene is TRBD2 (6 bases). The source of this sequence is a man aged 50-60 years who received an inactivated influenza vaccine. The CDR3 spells CSARDGLNTGELFF. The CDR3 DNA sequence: TGCAGTGCTAGAGATGGACTAAACACCGGGGAGCTGTTTTTT.